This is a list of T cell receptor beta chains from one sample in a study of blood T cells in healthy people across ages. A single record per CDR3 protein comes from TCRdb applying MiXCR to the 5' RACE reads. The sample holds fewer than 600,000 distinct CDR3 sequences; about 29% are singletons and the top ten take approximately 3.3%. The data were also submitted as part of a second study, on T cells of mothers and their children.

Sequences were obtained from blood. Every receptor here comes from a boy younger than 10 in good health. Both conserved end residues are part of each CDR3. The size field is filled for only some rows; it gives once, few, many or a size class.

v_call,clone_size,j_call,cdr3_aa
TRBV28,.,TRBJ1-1,CASRSTGRGMNTEAFF
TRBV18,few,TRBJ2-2,CASSQGLADNTGELFF
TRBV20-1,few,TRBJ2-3,CSARSPDGNTQYF
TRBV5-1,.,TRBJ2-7,CASSLGRLLSYEQYF
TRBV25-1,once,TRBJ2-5,CASSEYGAGGNGETQYF
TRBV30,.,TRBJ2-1,CAVASGIWYEQFF
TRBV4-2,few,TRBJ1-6,CASSQRQGSNSPLHF
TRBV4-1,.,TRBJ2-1,CASSQELQNEQFF
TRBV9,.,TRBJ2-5,CASSEHSGGRETQYF
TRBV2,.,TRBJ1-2,CASSEARRNYGYTF
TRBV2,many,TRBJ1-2,CASSGDRTPNYGYTF
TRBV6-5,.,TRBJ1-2,CASSSRGRSGYTF
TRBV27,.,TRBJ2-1,CASSDRTSASYNEQFF
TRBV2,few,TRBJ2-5,CASSEGTSAETQYF
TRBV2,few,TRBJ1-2,CASSANQGAGGGGSGYTF
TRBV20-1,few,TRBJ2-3,CSALPRVDTQYF
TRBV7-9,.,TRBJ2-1,CASSSRGGSGNEQFF
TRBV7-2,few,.,CASSLAGGTSGYNEQFF
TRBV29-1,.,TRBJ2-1,CSVLTSGTVNEQFF
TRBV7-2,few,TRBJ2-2,CASSIRTSGALGPGELFF
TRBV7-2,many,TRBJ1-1,CASSLRTANTEAFF
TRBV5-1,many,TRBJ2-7,CASSLSLGQWYEQYF
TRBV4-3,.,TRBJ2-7,CASSRPGQGSEQYF
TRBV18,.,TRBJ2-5,CASSPPSPSGETQYF
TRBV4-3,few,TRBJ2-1,CASSQDSGSSYNEQFF
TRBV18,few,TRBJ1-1,CASSPLREGGTEAFF
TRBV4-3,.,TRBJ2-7,CASSHLGQGSEQYF
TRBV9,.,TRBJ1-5,CASSGTGESQPQHF
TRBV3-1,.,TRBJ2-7,CASSRGTSRYEQYF
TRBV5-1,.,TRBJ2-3,CASSLTQGSTDTQYF
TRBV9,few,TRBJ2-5,CASISSSRGLTKQETQYF
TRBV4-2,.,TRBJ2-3,CASSQDSLAGSTDTQYF
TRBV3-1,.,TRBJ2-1,CASSRGQGTHYNEQFF
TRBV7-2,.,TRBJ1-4,CASTQDGGRPDEKLFF
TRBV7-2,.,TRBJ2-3,CASSLTGGPTDTQYF
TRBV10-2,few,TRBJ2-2,CASKTGGMETGELFF
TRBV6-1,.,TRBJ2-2,CASSEAGTANTGELFF
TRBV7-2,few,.,CASTASGSNLNEQFF
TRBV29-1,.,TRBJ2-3,CSTKKETSTDTQYF